Here is one T cell receptor (beta chain) with its context. Its antigen is currently unknown. The sample is drawn from a study of T cell responses to AZD1222 COVID-19 vaccine. Study as a whole: Timing groups of about 4 and about 12 weeks for second doses were pooled.

Study-wide findings and caveats: Clonal diversity was possibly underestimated; the donors were predominantly white British and more often female. Seropositivity was recorded at baseline in only a handful of AZD1222 recipients.

Libraries were prepared by immunoSEQ multiplex PCR; TCRdb keeps only in-frame clonotypes and omits some of them. The sample includes some 88,000 clones, roughly 94% of them seen just once. Sequencing used peripheral blood, obtained on day 0 of AZD1222 vaccination. The TCR sequence derives from an adult in good health.

DNA for the CDR3: TGTGCCAGCAGTGAGGAGACAGTGAATAATTCACCCCTCCACTTT. It translates to CASSEETVNNSPLHF. The rearrangement joins TRBV2 to TRBJ1-6; tentative D call: TRBD1 (5 bases). There are 15 residues in the CDR3. Germline V gene sequence: CDR1 SNHLY, CDR2 FYNNEI. The V gene lost 3 bases and the J gene lost 5 bases, with 11 bases spanning the gap.